Listed below are T cell receptor beta chains from one sample, sequenced in a study of regulatory T cells in long-lasting Graves disease. TCRdb fed the multiplex PCR reads into MiXCR, producing one record per CDR3 protein. The sample records hundreds of thousands of distinct CDR3 sequences, around 30% being singletons. This sample comprised peripheral blood mononuclear cells (PBMCs), obtained when the disease was refractory, from a patient treated with antithyroid drugs. These receptor sequences come from a female donor with Graves disease. The CDR3 runs from the conserved cysteine through the conserved F or W. D genes are given only for firm matches. For some rows the clone size is stated as once, few or many, or as a class when expanded; others skip it.

v_call	clone_size	d_call	j_call	cdr3_aa	cdr3_nt
TRBV4-1	.	TRBD1	TRBJ1-2	CASSPDRVKNYGYTF	TGCGCCAGCAGCCCGGACAGGGTGAAAAACTATGGCTACACCTTC
TRBV7-9	few	TRBD1	TRBJ1-5	CASSRGTVAGEPQHF	TGTGCCAGCAGTCGAGGGACAGTAGCGGGTGAGCCCCAGCATTTT
TRBV19	.	TRBD1	TRBJ2-7	CASSTPGQVTPLEQYF	TGTGCCAGTAGTACTCCGGGACAGGTTACCCCCCTCGAGCAGTACTTC
TRBV12-3/TRBV12-4	.	.	TRBJ1-3	CASRLPRSGSTGNTIYF	TGTGCCAGCAGACTCCCAAGGTCAGGGTCTACTGGAAACACCATATATTTT
TRBV7-2	.	TRBD2	TRBJ2-7	CASSSLAGEGWNEQYF	TGTGCCAGCAGCTCCCTAGCGGGAGAAGGTTGGAACGAGCAGTACTTC
TRBV28	.	TRBD1	TRBJ1-5	CASLDRAQPQHF	TGTGCCAGCCTCGACAGGGCTCAGCCCCAGCATTTT
TRBV28	many	.	TRBJ1-6	CASSLMARKRNSPLHF	TGTGCCAGCAGTTTAATGGCCAGGAAGAGAAATTCACCCCTCCACTTT
TRBV4-1	.	.	TRBJ1-6	CASSQAPPGAVNSPLHF	TGCGCCAGCAGCCAAGCCCCTCCGGGGGCGGTTAATTCACCCCTCCACTTT
TRBV6-1	few	.	TRBJ1-4	CASSRHGGEKLFF	TGTGCCAGCAGTCGACACGGGGGTGAAAAACTGTTTTTT
TRBV13	.	.	TRBJ1-4	CASSSQAANEKLFF	TGTGCCAGCAGCTCCCAGGCTGCTAATGAAAAACTGTTTTTT
TRBV28	.	.	TRBJ1-4	CASSSTPGENEKLFF	TGTGCCAGCAGTTCCACCCCGGGAGAGAATGAAAAACTGTTTTTT
TRBV15	.	.	TRBJ2-6	CATSRDGSGANVLTF	TGTGCCACCAGCAGAGACGGGAGCGGGGCCAACGTCCTGACTTTC
TRBV2	many	.	TRBJ2-5	CASSGATRGETQYF	TGTGCCAGCAGCGGAGCGACTCGGGGAGAGACCCAGTACTTC
TRBV12-3/TRBV12-4	few	TRBD1	TRBJ1-2	CASSRTGRKSGYTF	TGTGCCAGCAGTAGGACAGGGCGAAAGAGTGGCTACACCTTC
TRBV12-3/TRBV12-4	many	.	TRBJ1-2	CASSFTRVGYTF	TGTGCCAGCAGTTTCACCAGGGTTGGCTACACCTTC
TRBV2	few	TRBD1	TRBJ1-1	CASQGAAEAFF	TGTGCCAGCCAGGGGGCCGCTGAAGCTTTCTTT